This is a list of T cell receptor beta chains from one sample in a study of blood T cell repertoires in COVID-19. Sequenced by immunoSEQ multiplex PCR; TCRdb stores in-frame clones only, minus some. The table has about 170,000 clones, roughly 90% seen once. The specimen was peripheral blood. The receptors here all came from a man younger than 40 with COVID-19, enrolled during active disease. CDR3s leave out the opening cysteine and the closing phenylalanine or tryptophan. Fields, in order: V gene, J gene, CDR3 protein.

TRBV4-2,TRBJ2-1,ASSLTGQAGNEQF
TRBV28,TRBJ1-1,ASSLLQGPMNTEAF
TRBV11-2,TRBJ2-7,ASSSRGLLSYEQY
TRBV5-4,TRBJ2-1,ASSLLQGVYNEQF
TRBV6-2/TRBV6-3,TRBJ2-3,ASSVSSGGLRSTDTQY
TRBV19,TRBJ2-7,ASMSGSSYEQY
TRBV27,TRBJ1-1,ASSLQGMNTEAF
TRBV10-3,TRBJ1-2,AISEQGLGNYGYT
TRBV6-5,TRBJ2-5,ASSLGRESQY
TRBV6-6,TRBJ1-1,ASSYQSLPEAF
TRBV7-2,TRBJ1-1,ASSLGDRSSEAF
TRBV7-2,TRBJ2-7,ASSERQGLTYEQY
TRBV4-3,TRBJ1-1,ASSQGQLNTEAF
TRBV28,TRBJ1-2,ASSLWRSGDGYT
TRBV29-1,TRBJ1-2,SVRQGADYGYT
TRBV5-6,TRBJ2-2,ASSPSLAGVPGELF
TRBV7-2,TRBJ1-4,ASSRWTGLNEKLF
TRBV7-2,TRBJ1-6,ASSSPPGQRNSPLH
TRBV5-5,TRBJ2-7,ASSPVGTNEQY
TRBV5-1,TRBJ2-3,ASCTSLGDTQY
TRBV7-2,TRBJ2-1,ASSDRRRGAYNEQF
TRBV3-1/TRBV3-2,TRBJ2-5,ASSQAADATQY
TRBV9,TRBJ2-7,ASSVGTSGSQYEQY
TRBV19,TRBJ1-1,ASTTAMNTEAF
TRBV10-1,TRBJ1-5,ASSEKLEGNQPQH
TRBV11-3,TRBJ2-1,ASSLKGRGLWGNEQF
TRBV2,TRBJ2-1,ASSRDRGQSEQF
TRBV19,TRBJ2-1,ASRGLADYNEQF
TRBV7-2,TRBJ1-2,ASSRQTGNRGYT
TRBV10-3,TRBJ2-7,AISEKGQGVWYEQY
TRBV4-3,TRBJ2-3,ASSRGTSGGAGSTDTQY
TRBV7-3,TRBJ2-1,ASSEETGNNEQF
TRBV5-4,TRBJ1-6,ATGVGSPLH
TRBV24-1,TRBJ2-5,ATSDRQETQY
TRBV25-1,TRBJ2-2,ASSVVAGKVTGELF
TRBV11-2,TRBJ2-1,ASSLGGSSYNEQF
TRBV19,TRBJ1-2,ASSGTGPGGSGYT
TRBV5-6,TRBJ2-1,ASSVRRRPDNEQF
TRBV12-3/TRBV12-4,TRBJ2-5,ASRVAAQETQY
TRBV28,TRBJ1-1,ASSLWTRWAF
TRBV12-3/TRBV12-4,TRBJ2-3,ASISAGRYTQY